The 30 T cell receptor beta chains given below trace back to one sample, sequenced in a study of cytomegalovirus exposure and HLA in healthy donors. The PCR ran on 60 Vbeta and 13 Jbeta primers. Data came from immunoSEQ multiplex PCR; TCRdb stores just in-frame clones and leaves some out. Altogether roughly 190,000 clones are present, approximately 59% being singletons, with the ten largest covering over 2.5%. The sequenced sample was PBMCs. The receptors come from a man aged 35 to 55 in good health and CMV-seronegative.

Only a few counts were recorded for this clone. The chain links TRBV19 to TRBJ1-1; 8 nucleotides align to TRBD1. With V trimmed by 1 base and J by 4 bases, 5 bases remained unmatched. The CDR3 contains 15 residues. Germline V lookup: CDR1 LNHDA, CDR2 SQIVND (reference sequence). For the CDR3, the DNA is TGTGCCAGTAGTATAGCCAGGGGGCGCTCCACTGAAGCTTTCTTT. Residues: CASSIARGRSTEAFF.

This rearrangement joins TRBV5-4 to TRBJ1-2; D gene uncertain. V dropped 4 bases and J dropped 6 bases, with 16 bases sitting between them. The V gene's germline CDR1 is SGHNT and CDR2 YYREEE (reference sequence). This CDR3 region has 14 residues. CDR3 DNA sequence: TGTGCCAGCAGCAGCGGAACCCCCCGAAATGGCTACACCTTC. The encoded protein is CASSSGTPRNGYTF.

The V call is TRBV12-5, the J call TRBJ2-1, with 10 positions matching TRBD2. There are 22 residues in the CDR3. The germline CDR1 and CDR2 sequences are LGHNT and FRNRAP. The V and J ends lost 0 bases and 3 bases, in that order; junction bases with no gene match: 20. CDR3 protein: CASGLVHLVTSSGSLIYNEQFF. The DNA of the CDR3 is TGTGCTAGTGGTTTGGTACACTTGGTAACCTCTAGCGGGAGTTTAATCTACAATGAGCAGTTCTTC.

This clone was seen a few times. This sequence joins TRBV9 and TRBJ1-4; no reliable D call. V lost 1 base to trimming and J lost 5 bases, with 12 bases between them. CDR3 length equals 15 residues. CDR1 is SGDLS, CDR2 YYNGEE, per germline. As DNA, the CDR3 is TGTGCCAGCAGCGTAACACGGGGATTAAATGAAAAACTGTTTTTT. It translates to CASSVTRGLNEKLFF.

This clone has only a few counts. The chain is built from TRBV27 and TRBJ1-6; D is perhaps TRBD1 (6 bases). V was trimmed by 6 bases and J by 7 bases, leaving 13 bases between them. From germline, CDR1 is MNHEY and CDR2 SMNVEV (reference sequence). This CDR3 contains 14 residues. The CDR3 is CASRRQVGNSPLHF. The CDR3 DNA follows: TGTGCCAGCAGGAGACAGGTTGGAAATTCACCCCTCCACTTT.

The gene calls are TRBV5-1 and TRBJ2-4; 9 nucleotides line up with TRBD1. Germline trimming cut 3 bases from V and 2 bases from J; bases unmatched to any gene: 9. CDR1 SGHRS and CDR2 YFSETQ come from the germline V gene. The CDR3 sequence is 17 residues long. For the CDR3, the DNA is TGCGCCAGCAGCTCCGGGACAGGGATGGAAACCAAAAACATTCAGTACTTC. This codes for CASSSGTGMETKNIQYF.

J is TRBJ2-2 and V is TRBV29-1; 8 bases are shared with TRBD2. CDR1 is SQVTM and CDR2 is ANQGSEA in the germline V gene. The CDR3 runs to 13 residues. The V gene end was trimmed by 6 bases and the J gene end by 6 bases; junction bases not matched to a gene: 6. CDR3 coding DNA: TGCAGCGTCGCAAAGCGGGAGCCCGGGGAGCTGTTTTTT. Amino acid sequence: CSVAKREPGELFF.

CDR3 residues: CASSLTAGGGTDTQYF. The DNA for the CDR3 is TGTGCCAGCAGTTTAACGGCGGGGGGGGGCACAGATACGCAGTATTTT. The chain combines TRBV27 with TRBJ2-3, with 9 bases fitting TRBD2. The germline V gene encodes CDR1 MNHEY and CDR2 SMNVEV (reference sequence). The V gene end was trimmed by 2 bases and the J gene end by 1 base; junction bases not matched to a gene: 4. The CDR3 is made up of 16 amino acids.

This clone was seen a few times. This rearrangement joins TRBV14 to TRBJ2-2; weak D call: TRBD1 (6 bases). Germline V gene sequence: CDR1 SGHDN, CDR2 FVKESK. The CDR3 covers 16 residues. The ends were cut back, 4 bases at V and 1 base at J, with 13 bases in the middle. This CDR3 is CASSRPGTWNTGELFF. The CDR3 bases are TGTGCCAGCAGCCGCCCCGGGACATGGAACACCGGGGAGCTGTTTTTT. Complete variable domain (other parts from reference TRBV14 and TRBJ2-2): EAGVTQFPSHSVIEKGQTVTLRCDPISGHDNLYWYRRVMGKEIKFLLHFVKESKQDESGMPNNRFLAERTGGTYSTLKVQPAELEDSGVYFCASSRPGTWNTGELFFGEGSRLTVL.

A few counts support this clone. The CDR3 region is CASSRDRVTEQYF. In DNA, the CDR3 is TGTGCCAGCAGTCGGGACAGGGTTACCGAGCAGTACTTC. The chain links TRBV2 to TRBJ2-5, with 9 bases fitting TRBD1. The J call may be mistaken, given a closer DNA end match to TRBJ2-7. CDR3 length equals 13 residues. Germline assignment: CDR1 SNHLY and CDR2 FYNNEI.

This clone has just a few counts. The rearrangement links TRBV28 to TRBJ1-2; 8 positions match TRBD1. This CDR3 is 14 amino acids long. J gave up 0 bases and V 7 bases, and 4 bases lay outside the gene matches. Germline V lookup: CDR1 MDHEN, CDR2 SYDVKM. CDR3 loop: CASTLTGANYGYTF. CDR3 nucleotide sequence: TGTGCCAGCACCTTGACAGGGGCTAACTATGGCTACACCTTC.

This clone was seen only a few times. The rearrangement joins TRBV4-3 to TRBJ2-4; 10 bases match TRBD2. J lost 0 bases, V lost 0 bases, and 11 bases had no gene match. This CDR3 region has 20 residues. In germline, CDR1 is LGHNA, CDR2 YSLEER. The CDR3: CASSQDAAGGVDLAKNIQYF. CDR3 nucleotides: TGCGCCAGCAGCCAAGATGCAGCGGGAGGGGTGGACCTAGCCAAAAACATTCAGTACTTC.

The V call is TRBV5-4, the J call TRBJ1-2, with D uncertain. Germline lookup yields CDR1 SGHNT and CDR2 YYREEE (reference sequence). The CDR3 contains 13 residues. V gave up 4 bases and J gave up 0 bases, with 7 bases separating them. This chain's CDR3 is CASSEESNYGYTF. CDR3 in DNA: TGTGCCAGCAGCGAGGAGTCTAACTATGGCTACACCTTC. The full variable domain, in which reference TRBV5-4 and TRBJ1-2 provide the parts outside the CDR3, is ETGVTQSPTHLIKTRGQQVTLRCSSQSGHNTVSWYQQALGQGPQFIFQYYREEENGRGNFPPRFSGLQFPNYSSELNVNALELDDSALYLCASSEESNYGYTFGSGTRLTVV.

The chain carries TRBV15 and TRBJ2-5; no clear D gene. Trimming removed 1 base at V and 4 bases at J, with 7 bases between. Germline CDR1 reads LNHNV; CDR2 reads YYDKDF (reference sequence). CDR3 length: 13 residues. CDR3 coding DNA: TGTGCCACCAGCAGAGGTGGCCGAGAGACCCAGTACTTC. Translating it yields CATSRGGRETQYF.

The chain links TRBV6-5 to TRBJ2-3, with 10 bases aligning to TRBD1. The V and J ends lost 5 bases and 5 bases, in that order; junction bases with no gene match: 7. The CDR3 spans 15 residues. Germline V CDR1 and CDR2: MNHEY, SVGAGI. CDR3 in amino acids: CASSHPTGGQDTQYF. CDR3 nucleotides: TGTGCCAGCAGTCATCCGACAGGGGGCCAAGATACGCAGTATTTT.

V usage is TRBV6-5 and J usage is TRBJ2-3; D unresolved. V dropped 8 bases and J dropped 2 bases, with 14 bases sitting between them. Germline assignment: CDR1 MNHEY and CDR2 SVGAGI. This CDR3 comprises 14 residues. CDR3 coding DNA: TGTGCCAGCCGGAGACCGGCTACCACAGATACGCAGTATTTT. It translates to CASRRPATTDTQYF.

This clone came up a few times. The chain has TRBV25-1 and TRBJ1-6; D gene ambiguous. Trimming pared 4 bases from V and 0 bases from J, leaving 16 bases between. The CDR3 runs to 18 residues. CDR1 is MGHDK and CDR2 is SYGVNS in the germline V gene. Written as DNA, the CDR3 is TGTGCCAGCAGTGCCCCTCCCACGGGGAGCTCCTATAATTCACCCCTCCACTTT. Protein: CASSAPPTGSSYNSPLHF.

This clone appeared a single time. The chain couples TRBV6-5 to TRBJ1-3; 8 bases are shared with TRBD1. Per germline, CDR1 MNHEY and CDR2 SVGAGI. CDR3 length: 13 amino acids. V was clipped by 6 bases and J by 6 bases; unmatched bases: 4. The CDR3 DNA is TGTGCCAGCAGGACAGGGGTCGAAAACACCATATATTTT. It is translated as CASRTGVENTIYF.

The J gene is TRBJ2-3, the V gene TRBV2; 7 bases map to TRBD2. CDR1 SNHLY and CDR2 FYNNEI come from the germline V gene. J was trimmed by 3 bases and V by 4 bases; bases with no gene match: 7. The CDR3 has 15 amino acids. CDR3 region: CASSGTRRGTDTQYF. The CDR3 nucleotides are TGTGCCAGCAGTGGGACTAGAAGGGGAACAGATACGCAGTATTTT.

The rearrangement uses TRBV7-2 and TRBJ2-5; the match to TRBD2 covers 10 bases. Trimming removed 2 bases from V and 4 bases from J; junction bases left unmatched: 4. Germline V gene data show CDR1 as SGHTA and CDR2 as FQGNSA. The CDR3 totals 15 residues. CDR3 DNA: TGTGCCAGCAGCTTACTAGCGGGAGAGGGAGAGACCCAGTACTTC. Translating it yields CASSLLAGEGETQYF. Combining the CDR3 with reference TRBV7-2 and TRBJ2-5 gives the whole variable domain GAGVSQSPSNKVTEKGKDVELRCDPISGHTALYWYRQSLGQGLEFLIYFQGNSAPDKSGLPSDRFSAERTGGSVSTLTIQRTQQEDSAVYLCASSLLAGEGETQYFGPGTRLLVL.

The J gene is TRBJ2-2, the V gene TRBV7-2; perhaps TRBD2 as D (7 bases). This CDR3 contains 18 residues. The germline CDR1 and CDR2 sequences are SGHTA and FQGNSA. The V end was cut by 1 base, the J end by 0 bases, with 15 bases between. The CDR3 region has the DNA TGTGCCAGCAGCTTAGTACGGGGGGCGGGTTCGAACACCGGGGAGCTGTTTTTT. Translating it yields CASSLVRGAGSNTGELFF. The entire variable domain, with the rest obtained from reference TRBV7-2 and TRBJ2-2, is as follows: GAGVSQSPSNKVTEKGKDVELRCDPISGHTALYWYRQSLGQGLEFLIYFQGNSAPDKSGLPSDRFSAERTGGSVSTLTIQRTQQEDSAVYLCASSLVRGAGSNTGELFFGEGSRLTVL.

Notes on this clone: Additional DNA sequences in this sample encode the identical CDR3. The rearrangement uses TRBV5-1 and TRBJ2-1; D may be TRBD1 (5 bases). Per germline, CDR1 SGHRS and CDR2 YFSETQ. V lost 7 bases, J lost 4 bases, and 12 bases lay in between. This CDR3 is built from 13 residues. The CDR3 loop is CASGDSSYNEQFF. CDR3 nucleotide sequence: TGCGCCAGCGGAGACAGTTCTTACAATGAGCAGTTCTTC.

The chain links TRBV5-1 to TRBJ1-1; perhaps TRBD1 as D (6 bases). Trimming left V 5 bases short and J 1 base short, with 9 bases between. Germline CDR1 and CDR2: SGHRS and YFSETQ. The length of the CDR3 is 13 residues. The CDR3 here is CASREGGNTEAFF. As DNA, the CDR3 is TGCGCCAGCAGAGAAGGGGGGAACACTGAAGCTTTCTTT.

The rearrangement joins TRBV28 to TRBJ1-2; D possibly corresponds to TRBD1 (5 bases). CDR1 MDHEN and CDR2 SYDVKM come from the germline V gene. The CDR3 is 14 amino acids. Trimming stripped 3 bases from V and 2 bases from J, with 10 bases between. CDR3 in DNA: TGTGCCAGCAGTTTTTCCGCAGGGAACTATGGCTACACCTTC. This translates into CASSFSAGNYGYTF.

This clone was found a few times. The chain is built from TRBV6-6 and TRBJ2-7, with 7 bases that match TRBD1. The V gene end was trimmed by 9 bases and the J gene end by 1 base; junction bases not matched to a gene: 9. From germline, CDR1 is MNHNY and CDR2 SVGAGI (reference sequence). The CDR3 has 14 residues. The chain's CDR3 is CASGTPGQSYEQYF. In nucleotides, the CDR3 is TGTGCCAGTGGCACCCCGGGACAGTCCTACGAGCAGTACTTC.

This clone appeared a few times. The rearrangement joins TRBV7-9 to TRBJ1-2; a weak D match, TRBD1 (6 bases). Germline V gene data show CDR1 as SEHNR and CDR2 as FQNEAQ (reference sequence). Trimming left V 1 base short and J 8 bases short, with 8 bases between. There are 12 residues in the CDR3. CDR3 DNA sequence: TGTGCCAGCAGCTTAGACAGGGCGGGCTACACCTTC. It encodes CASSLDRAGYTF.

The chain joins TRBV14 to TRBJ2-2; 9 positions match TRBD2. With 11 bases clipped from V and 5 bases from J, the junction kept 9 bases outside the gene matches. The germline CDR1 and CDR2 sequences are SGHDN and FVKESK. The CDR3 has 14 amino acids. The CDR3 is CAAGWRGGTGELFF. The CDR3 nucleotides read TGTGCCGCGGGCTGGCGGGGGGGTACCGGGGAGCTGTTTTTT.

The sample holds a few counts of this clone. V usage is TRBV27 and J usage is TRBJ2-3, with 9 bases aligning to TRBD1. Germline trimming cut 5 bases from V and 1 base from J; bases unmatched to any gene: 7. The CDR3 length is 16 residues. CDR1 is MNHEY and CDR2 is SMNVEV in the germline V gene (reference sequence). The CDR3 DNA reads as TGTGCCAGCAGTCTCACCGGGACAGGGCGCACAGATACGCAGTATTTT. Translating gives CASSLTGTGRTDTQYF.

This chain uses TRBV6-5 with TRBJ2-7; 11 bases align to TRBD2. Germline V lookup: CDR1 MNHEY, CDR2 SVGAGI. V shed 4 bases and J 1 base; nucleotides not matched to a gene: 3. This CDR3 region has 15 residues. For the CDR3, the DNA is TGTGCCAGCAGTTTAGCGGGGGGGGAATCCTACGAGCAGTACTTC. Its protein is CASSLAGGESYEQYF.

This chain links TRBV6-5 with TRBJ2-5, with D possibly TRBD1 on 6 matching bases. V dropped 2 bases and J dropped 4 bases, with 11 bases sitting between them. CDR1 is MNHEY and CDR2 is SVGAGI in the germline V gene. This CDR3 has 14 residues. CDR3 DNA sequence: TGTGCCAGCAGTTACGTACAGGGTAGAGAGACCCAGTACTTC. It translates to CASSYVQGRETQYF.